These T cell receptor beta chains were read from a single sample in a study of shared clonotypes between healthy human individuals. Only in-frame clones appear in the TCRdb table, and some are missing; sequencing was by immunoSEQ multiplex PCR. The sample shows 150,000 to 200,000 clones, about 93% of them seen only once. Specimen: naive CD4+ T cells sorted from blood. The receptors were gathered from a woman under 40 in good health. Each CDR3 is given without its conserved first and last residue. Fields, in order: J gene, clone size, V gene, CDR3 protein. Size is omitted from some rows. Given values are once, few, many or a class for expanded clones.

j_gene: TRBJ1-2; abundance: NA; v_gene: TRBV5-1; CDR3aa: ASRLDPGGYGYT
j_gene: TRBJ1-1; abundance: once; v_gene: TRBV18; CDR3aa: ASSPPGGWSEAF
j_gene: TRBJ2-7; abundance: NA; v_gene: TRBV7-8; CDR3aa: ASSSGQVISYEQY
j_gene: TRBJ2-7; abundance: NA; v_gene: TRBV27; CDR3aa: ASSPGTGSISYEQY
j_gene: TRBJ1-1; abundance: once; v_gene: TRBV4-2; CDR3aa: ASSAQGAEAF
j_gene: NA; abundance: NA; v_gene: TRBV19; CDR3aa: ASSMGAEIEQY
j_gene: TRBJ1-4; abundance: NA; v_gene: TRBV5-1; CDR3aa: ASSSGENEKLF
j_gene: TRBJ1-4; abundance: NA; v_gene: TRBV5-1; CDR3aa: ASSLVGAGNEKLF
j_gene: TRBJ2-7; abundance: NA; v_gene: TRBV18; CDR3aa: ASSPLDFGEQY
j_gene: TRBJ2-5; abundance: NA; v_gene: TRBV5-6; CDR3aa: ASSSSAGGQETQY
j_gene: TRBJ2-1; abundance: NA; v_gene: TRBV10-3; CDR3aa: AISERLVNEQF
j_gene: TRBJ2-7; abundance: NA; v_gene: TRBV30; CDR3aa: AWSVTSGLAGANEQY
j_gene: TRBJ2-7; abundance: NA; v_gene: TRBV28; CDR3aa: ASSLFRFFYEQY
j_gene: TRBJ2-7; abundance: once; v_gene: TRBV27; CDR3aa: ASSLSGAPYEQY
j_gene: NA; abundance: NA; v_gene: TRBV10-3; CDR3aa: AISDSSGGTYEQY
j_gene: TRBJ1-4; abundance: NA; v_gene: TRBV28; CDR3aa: ASSSGGTNEKLF
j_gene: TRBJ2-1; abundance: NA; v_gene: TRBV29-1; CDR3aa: SVATSGRASEQF
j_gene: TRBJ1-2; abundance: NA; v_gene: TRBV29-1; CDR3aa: SVEGPTIGNYGYT
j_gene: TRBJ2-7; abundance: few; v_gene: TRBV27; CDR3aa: ASSLSPLDEQY
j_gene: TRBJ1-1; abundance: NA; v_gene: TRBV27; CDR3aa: ASSPPWSTEAF
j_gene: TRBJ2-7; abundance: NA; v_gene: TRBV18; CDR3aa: ASSGAGQGIDEQY
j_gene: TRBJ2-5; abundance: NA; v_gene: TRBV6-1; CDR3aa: ASSDRAKETQY
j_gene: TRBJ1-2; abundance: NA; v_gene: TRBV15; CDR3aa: ATSRDRSGSFGGYT
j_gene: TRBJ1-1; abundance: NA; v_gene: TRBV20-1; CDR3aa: SAGVAAEAF
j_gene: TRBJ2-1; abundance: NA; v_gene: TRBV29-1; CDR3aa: SVGRLADNEQF
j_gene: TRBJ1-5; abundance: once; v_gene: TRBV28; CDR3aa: ASSYGDNPQH
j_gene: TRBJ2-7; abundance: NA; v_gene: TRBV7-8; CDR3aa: ASSLVQYEQY
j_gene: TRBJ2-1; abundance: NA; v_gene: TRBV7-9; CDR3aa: ASSPGLAGKWSEQF